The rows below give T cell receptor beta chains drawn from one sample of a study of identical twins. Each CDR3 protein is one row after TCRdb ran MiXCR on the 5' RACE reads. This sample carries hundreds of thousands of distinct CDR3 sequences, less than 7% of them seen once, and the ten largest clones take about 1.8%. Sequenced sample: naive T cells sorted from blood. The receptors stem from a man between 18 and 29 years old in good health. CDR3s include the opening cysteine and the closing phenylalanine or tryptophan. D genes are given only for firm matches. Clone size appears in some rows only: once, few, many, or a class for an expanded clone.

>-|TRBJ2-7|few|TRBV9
TGTGCCAGCAGCGTAGACACTACCACCTACGAGCAGTACTTC
CASSVDTTTYEQYF
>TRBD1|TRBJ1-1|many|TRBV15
TGTGCCACCAGCCCACGGACAGGGTTGAACACTGAAGCTTTCTTT
CATSPRTGLNTEAFF
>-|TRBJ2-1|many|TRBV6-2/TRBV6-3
TGTGCCAGCAGTTGGAATATCGGTGAGCAGTTCTTC
CASSWNIGEQFF
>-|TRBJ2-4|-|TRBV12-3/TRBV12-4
TGTGCCAGCAGCTACGTAACGAACATTCAGTACTTC
CASSYVTNIQYF
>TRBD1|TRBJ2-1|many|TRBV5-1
TGCGCCAGCAGCTCAGGGACAGGGGGCGGAATGCCTTACAATGAGCAGTTCTTC
CASSSGTGGGMPYNEQFF
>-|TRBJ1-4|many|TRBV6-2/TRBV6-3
TGTGCCAGCAGTCGTCCGGTATCAACTAATGAAAAACTGTTTTTT
CASSRPVSTNEKLFF
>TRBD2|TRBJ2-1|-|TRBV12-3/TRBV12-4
TGTGCCAGCAGTTCATACTCACTAGCGGGAGAGGACAATGAGCAGTTCTTC
CASSSYSLAGEDNEQFF
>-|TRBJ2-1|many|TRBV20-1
TGCAGTGCTAGAGATACTATTAACAATGAGCAGTTCTTC
CSARDTINNEQFF
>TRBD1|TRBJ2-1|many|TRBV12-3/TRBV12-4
TGTGCCAGCAGTTTAGGGGACAGGGCGTTCTTC
CASSLGDRAFF
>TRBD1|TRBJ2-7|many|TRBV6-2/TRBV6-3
TGTGCCAGCAGACTCGGACAGGGGGCGAGGGAGCAGTACTTC
CASRLGQGAREQYF
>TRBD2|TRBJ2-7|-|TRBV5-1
TGCGCCAGCAGCTTGATATCCGGACTAGCGGTTTACGAGCAGTACTTC
CASSLISGLAVYEQYF
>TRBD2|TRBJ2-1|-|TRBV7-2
TGTGCCAGCAGCTACGGGACTACCAATGAGCAGTTCTTC
CASSYGTTNEQFF
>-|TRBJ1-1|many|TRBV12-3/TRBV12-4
TGTGCCAGCAGTTCCGGCCCGGGTTCTGAAGCTTTCTTT
CASSSGPGSEAFF
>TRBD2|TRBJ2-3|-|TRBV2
TGTGCCAGCAATATCCTTCCTGGACTAGCGGGACATGGGAAAGATACGCAGTATTTT
CASNILPGLAGHGKDTQYF
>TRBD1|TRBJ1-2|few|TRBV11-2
TGTGCCAGCAGCTCTTCAAGGCGGACAGGCGGGTCTTATGGCTACACCTTC
CASSSSRRTGGSYGYTF
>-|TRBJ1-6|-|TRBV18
TGTGCCAGCTCACCGGGGAGGGGCCAACCCCTCCACTTT
CASSPGRGQPLHF
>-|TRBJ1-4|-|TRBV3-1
TGTGCCAGCAGCCAAGTTCTGCGGCTAACTAATGAAAAACTGTTTTTT
CASSQVLRLTNEKLFF
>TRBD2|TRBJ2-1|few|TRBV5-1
TGCGCCAGCAAAGGGACTAGCGGACACAATGAGCAGTTCTTC
CASKGTSGHNEQFF
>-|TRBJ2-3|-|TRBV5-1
TGCGCCAGCAGCTTGGCCGGGCAGGGGGGTAGAGATACGCAGTATTTT
CASSLAGQGGRDTQYF
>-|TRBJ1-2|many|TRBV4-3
TGCGCCAGCAGCCAAGATCTTGGAGGGGGCTATGGCTACACCTTC
CASSQDLGGGYGYTF
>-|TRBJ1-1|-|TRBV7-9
TGTGCCAGCAGCTTAAAAGCGGAAGCTTTCTTT
CASSLKAEAFF
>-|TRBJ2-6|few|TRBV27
TGTGCCAGCAGTTTATCGCGGAACTCTGGGGCCAACGTCCTGACTTTC
CASSLSRNSGANVLTF
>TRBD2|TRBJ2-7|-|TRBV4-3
TGCGCCAGCAGCCAGATGACTAGCGGGGGCTACGAGCAGTACTTC
CASSQMTSGGYEQYF
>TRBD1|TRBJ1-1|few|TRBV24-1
TGTGCCACCAGTGATCCCAGACAGGGCAACACTGAAGCTTTCTTT
CATSDPRQGNTEAFF
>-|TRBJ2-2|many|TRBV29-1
TGCAGCGTTGCCCTAGTCGGTAACACCGGGGAGCTGTTTTTT
CSVALVGNTGELFF
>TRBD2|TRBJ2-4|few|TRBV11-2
TGTGCCAGCAGCCAGGGGGGACTAGCGGCAACCAAAAACATTCAGTACTTC
CASSQGGLAATKNIQYF
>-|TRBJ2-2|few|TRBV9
TGTGCCAGCAGCGTAGTTAGCGGGAACACCGGGGAGCTGTTTTTT
CASSVVSGNTGELFF
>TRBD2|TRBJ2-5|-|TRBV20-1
TGCAGTGCTAGGGGAGGTGGGGGGAGGGAAGAGACCCAGTACTTC
CSARGGGGREETQYF
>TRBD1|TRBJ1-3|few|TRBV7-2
TGTGCCAGCAGCTTGGAGACAGGGGCTGGAAACACCATATATTTT
CASSLETGAGNTIYF
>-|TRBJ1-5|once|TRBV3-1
TGTGCCAGCAGCCAAGAAGGGGGAGATCAGCCCCAGCATTTT
CASSQEGGDQPQHF
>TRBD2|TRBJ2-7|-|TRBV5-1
TGCGCCAGCAGCTTTACCGGGACTACCGGCGAGCAGTACTTC
CASSFTGTTGEQYF